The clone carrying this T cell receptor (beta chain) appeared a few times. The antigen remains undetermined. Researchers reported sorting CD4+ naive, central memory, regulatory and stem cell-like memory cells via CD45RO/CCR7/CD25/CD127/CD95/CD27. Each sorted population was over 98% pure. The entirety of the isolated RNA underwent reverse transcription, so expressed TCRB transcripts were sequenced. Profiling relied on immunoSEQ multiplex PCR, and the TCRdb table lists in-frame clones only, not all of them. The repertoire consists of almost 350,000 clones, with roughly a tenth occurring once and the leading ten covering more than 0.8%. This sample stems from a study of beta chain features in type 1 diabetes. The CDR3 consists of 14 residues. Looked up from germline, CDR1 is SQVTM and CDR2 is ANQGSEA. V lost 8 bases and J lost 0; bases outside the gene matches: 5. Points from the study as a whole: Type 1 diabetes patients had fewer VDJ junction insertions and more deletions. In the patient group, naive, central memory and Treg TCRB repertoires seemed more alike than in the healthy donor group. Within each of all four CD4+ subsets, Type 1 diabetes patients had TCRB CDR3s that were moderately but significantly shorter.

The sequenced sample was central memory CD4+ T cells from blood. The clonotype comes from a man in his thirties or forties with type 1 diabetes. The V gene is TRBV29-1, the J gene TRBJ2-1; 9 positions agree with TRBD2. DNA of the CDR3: TGCAGCCTCATAGCGGGGGTCTCCTACAATGAGCAGTTCTTC. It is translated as CSLIAGVSYNEQFF.